What follows describes a single T cell receptor beta chain. The data are from a study of blood T cell repertoires in COVID-19. Study at large: Acute-phase and convalescent COVID-19 samples originated in the United States, Italy and Spain. PBMCs, B-cell-depleted T cells, or T cells provided the cDNA or gDNA that made up the material.

The authors' processing: Quantification of nucleated cells was approximated via reference gene primer amplification. Profiling relied on immunoSEQ multiplex PCR, and the TCRdb table lists in-frame clones only, not all of them. That table supplies the V and J calls and clone size; D and trimming were determined from the DNA. The repertoire holds about 220,000 clones, roughly 84% seen once, with approximately 4% in the top ten. The clonotype comes from a woman aged 80 or over with acute or convalescent COVID-19. The specimen sequenced was peripheral blood.

The CDR3 loop is CASSLWTGGTQYF. In DNA, the CDR3 is TGTGCCAGCAGTTTATGGACAGGCGGTACGCAGTATTTT. The chain uses TRBV27 and TRBJ2-3; 7 bases are a match to TRBD1. Germline V lookup: CDR1 MNHEY, CDR2 SMNVEV (reference sequence). Trimming at V came to 1 base and at J to 8 bases, leaving 3 bases not matched to a gene. The CDR3 runs 13 residues.